Included here is one T cell receptor (beta chain) sequence, with context. Data came from immunoSEQ multiplex PCR; TCRdb stores just in-frame clones and leaves some out. The sample carries roughly 250,000 clones, 80% to 90% recorded once. The record originates from a study of blood T cell repertoires in COVID-19. Study information: Acute and convalescent COVID-19 samples came from the United States, Italy and Spain.

The sequencing sample was made of peripheral blood. The clonotype comes from a man aged 45-65 years with acute or convalescent COVID-19.

Here the CDR3 reads CASSLSLRDRAYGYTF. The CDR3 DNA is TGTGCCAGCAGTTTAAGCCTCCGGGACAGGGCGTATGGCTACACCTTC. The chain uses TRBV28 and TRBJ1-2, with 9 nucleotides matching TRBD1. Trimming at V came to 2 bases and at J to 5 bases, leaving 9 bases not matched to a gene. The CDR3 extends over 16 amino acids. Germline CDR1 is MDHEN and CDR2 is SYDVKM.